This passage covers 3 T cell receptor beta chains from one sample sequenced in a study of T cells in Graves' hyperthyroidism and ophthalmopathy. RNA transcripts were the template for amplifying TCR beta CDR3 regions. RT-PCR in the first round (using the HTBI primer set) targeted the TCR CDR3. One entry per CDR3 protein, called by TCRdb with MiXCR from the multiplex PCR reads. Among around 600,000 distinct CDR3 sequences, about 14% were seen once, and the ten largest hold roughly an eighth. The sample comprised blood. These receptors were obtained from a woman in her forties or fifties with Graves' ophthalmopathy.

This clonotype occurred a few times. CDR3 bases: TGTGCCAGCAGCGTATCGGGGGAATGGGGTAATTCACCCCTCCACTTT. It is translated as CASSVSGEWGNSPLHF. The chain combines TRBV9 with TRBJ1-6, with D perhaps TRBD1 (5 bases). Trimming took 1 base from V and 6 from J, leaving 14 bases between them. CDR1 SGDLS and CDR2 YYNGEE come from the germline V gene. CDR3 length equals 16 residues.

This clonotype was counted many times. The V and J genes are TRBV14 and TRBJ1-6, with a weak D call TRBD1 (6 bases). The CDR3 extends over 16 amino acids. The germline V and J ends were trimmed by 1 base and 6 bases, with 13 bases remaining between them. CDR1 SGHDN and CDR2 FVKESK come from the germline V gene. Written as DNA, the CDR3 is TGTGCCAGCAGCCAAGGGCCAGGGGCGGGTAATTCACCCCTCCACTTT. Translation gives CASSQGPGAGNSPLHF.

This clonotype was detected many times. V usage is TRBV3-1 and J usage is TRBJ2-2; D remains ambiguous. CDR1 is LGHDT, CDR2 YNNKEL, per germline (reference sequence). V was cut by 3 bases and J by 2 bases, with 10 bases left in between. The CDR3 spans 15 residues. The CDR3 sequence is CASSQRTYNTGELFF. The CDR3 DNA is TGTGCCAGCAGCCAGCGGACGTATAACACCGGGGAGCTGTTTTTT. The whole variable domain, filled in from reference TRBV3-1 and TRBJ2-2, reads DTAVSQTPKYLVTQMGNDKSIKCEQNLGHDTMYWYKQDSKKFLKIMFSYNNKELIINETVPNRFSPKSPDKAHLNLHINSLELGDSAVYFCASSQRTYNTGELFFGEGSRLTVL.